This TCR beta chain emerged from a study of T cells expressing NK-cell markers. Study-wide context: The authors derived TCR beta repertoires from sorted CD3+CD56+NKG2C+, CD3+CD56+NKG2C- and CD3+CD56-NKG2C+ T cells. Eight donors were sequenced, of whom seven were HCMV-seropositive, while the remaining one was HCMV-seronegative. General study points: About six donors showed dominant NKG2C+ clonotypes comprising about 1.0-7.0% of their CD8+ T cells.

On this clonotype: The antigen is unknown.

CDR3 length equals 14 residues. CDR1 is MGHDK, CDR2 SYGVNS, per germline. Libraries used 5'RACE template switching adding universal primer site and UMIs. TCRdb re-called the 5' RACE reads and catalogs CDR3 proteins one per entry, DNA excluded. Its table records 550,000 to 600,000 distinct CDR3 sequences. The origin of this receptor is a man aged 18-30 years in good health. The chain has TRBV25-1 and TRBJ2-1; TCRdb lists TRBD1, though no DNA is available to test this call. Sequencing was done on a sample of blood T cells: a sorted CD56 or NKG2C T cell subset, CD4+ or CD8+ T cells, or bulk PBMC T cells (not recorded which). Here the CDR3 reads CASTSRGGYNEQFF. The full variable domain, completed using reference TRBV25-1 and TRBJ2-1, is EADIYQTPRYLVIGTGKKITLECSQTMGHDKMYWYQQDPGMELHLIHYSYGVNSTEKGDLSSESTVSRIRTEHFPLTLESARPSHTSQYLCASTSRGGYNEQFFGPGTRLTVL.